What follows are 30 T cell receptor beta chains derived from one specimen sequenced in a study of control samples from healthy donors and cancer patients. Produced via immunoSEQ multiplex PCR; TCRdb's table is partial and in-frame only. The table lists approximately 190,000 clones, around 90% of them singletons, with around 1.9% in the top ten. Sequenced: blood. Receptors were obtained from a man younger than 40 in good health.

The V call is TRBV27, the J call TRBJ1-2; a weak D match, TRBD1 (6 bases). V was clipped by 6 bases and J by 5 bases, with 13 bases between them. Germline V lookup: CDR1 MNHEY, CDR2 SMNVEV (reference sequence). The CDR3 extends over 13 amino acids. CDR3 nucleotide sequence: TGTGCCAGCAGGGACAGTTGGGGGTATGGCTACACCTTC. Protein product: CASRDSWGYGYTF.

V gene TRBV7-2 combines with J gene TRBJ1-1; maybe TRBD1 (6 bases). CDR1 is SGHTA, CDR2 FQGNSA, per germline. There are 15 residues in the CDR3. Trimming removed 7 bases from V and 1 base from J, with 16 bases in between. CDR3 amino acids: CASNTKTGGNTEAFF. Here the CDR3 DNA reads TGTGCCAGCAACACAAAGACAGGAGGGAACACTGAAGCTTTCTTT.

The rearrangement uses TRBV19 and TRBJ2-3; 9 bases line up with TRBD1. The CDR3 length is 14 residues. Trimming at V came to 4 bases and at J to 8 bases, leaving 7 bases not matched to a gene. CDR1 and CDR2 from the germline V gene are LNHDA and SQIVND (reference sequence). In DNA, the CDR3 is TGTGCCAGTAGTAGGGGACAGGGAGGGGGTACGCAGTATTTT. Protein: CASSRGQGGGTQYF.

The chain recombines TRBV2 with TRBJ1-5, with a weak D call TRBD1 (6 bases). Germline CDR1 is SNHLY and CDR2 is FYNNEI. The CDR3 is 15 amino acids. V was clipped by 6 bases and J by 1 base, with 13 bases between them. Here the CDR3 reads CASRQGLRSNQPQHF. CDR3 coding DNA: TGTGCCAGCAGACAGGGTTTGCGAAGCAATCAGCCCCAGCATTTT.

The rearrangement uses TRBV5-4 and TRBJ2-3, with 7 bases aligning to TRBD2. The CDR3 totals 14 residues. V shed 0 bases and J 6 bases; nucleotides not matched to a gene: 4. Germline V CDR1 and CDR2: SGHNT, YYREEE (reference sequence). CDR3 in amino acids: CASSLELARDTQYF. The DNA of the CDR3 is TGTGCCAGCAGCTTGGAACTAGCGCGCGATACGCAGTATTTT.

J is TRBJ1-2 and V is TRBV7-9; TRBD1 might be the D (5 bases). The V end lost 4 bases, the J end lost 5 bases, and 14 bases lay between the germline ends. Germline assignment: CDR1 SEHNR and CDR2 FQNEAQ (reference sequence). The CDR3 is 14 residues long. The CDR3 is CASSSPRDFYGYTF. The CDR3 coding sequence is TGTGCCAGCAGCTCACCCCGGGACTTTTATGGCTACACCTTC.

The chain uses TRBV7-9 and TRBJ2-2; D not certain. CDR1 SEHNR and CDR2 FQNEAQ come from the germline V gene (reference sequence). The ends were cut back, 3 bases at V and 6 bases at J, with 5 bases in the middle. This CDR3 region has 12 residues. CDR3 residues: CASSFVPGELFF. The CDR3 coding sequence is TGTGCCAGCAGCTTTGTACCCGGGGAGCTGTTTTTT. The complete variable domain, with remaining parts taken from reference TRBV7-9 and TRBJ2-2, reads DTGVSQNPRHKITKRGQNVTFRCDPISEHNRLYWYRQTLGQGPEFLTYFQNEAQLEKSRLLSDRFSAERPKGSFSTLEIQRTEQGDSAMYLCASSFVPGELFFGEGSRLTVL.

The chain links TRBV18 to TRBJ2-4, with a weak D call TRBD1 (7 bases). Germline-derived CDR1 and CDR2 are KGHSH and LQKENI. The V and J ends lost 5 bases and 9 bases respectively, with 14 bases between them. The CDR3 runs to 13 residues. The CDR3 protein is CASSKPGGRIQYF. CDR3 DNA sequence: TGTGCCAGCTCAAAGCCAGGGGGGCGCATTCAGTACTTC.

The CDR3 loop reads CASSLFDRLTEAFF. CDR3 sequence (DNA): TGCGCCAGCAGCTTGTTTGACAGACTCACTGAAGCTTTCTTT. This chain connects TRBV5-1 to TRBJ1-1, with D possibly matching TRBD1 (5 bases). This CDR3 spans 14 amino acids. The germline CDR1 and CDR2 sequences are SGHRS and YFSETQ. V dropped 1 base and J dropped 4 bases, with 11 bases sitting between them.

This chain connects TRBV29-1 to TRBJ1-1; D not resolved. Germline CDR1 SQVTM, CDR2 ANQGSEA. Trimming shortened V by 6 bases and J by 0 bases, and 14 bases separated the two germline ends. This CDR3 is built from 14 residues. The CDR3 reads CSVNKAHMNTEAFF. DNA for the CDR3: TGCAGCGTGAACAAGGCCCACATGAACACTGAAGCTTTCTTT. The variable domain in full, completed from reference TRBV29-1 and TRBJ1-1, reads SAVISQKPSRDICQRGTSLTIQCQVDSQVTMMFWYRQQPGQSLTLIATANQGSEATYESGFVIDKFPISRPNLTFSTLTVSNMSPEDSSIYLCSVNKAHMNTEAFFGQGTRLTVV.

The chain couples TRBV7-9 to TRBJ2-1; D possibly uses TRBD1 or TRBD2 (6 bases each). Germline V CDR1 and CDR2: SEHNR, FQNEAQ (reference sequence). V was trimmed by 5 bases and J by 5 bases, leaving 22 bases between them. This CDR3 contains 17 residues. This CDR3 reads CASSQGGGARVDNEQFF. CDR3 coding DNA: TGTGCCAGCAGCCAAGGGGGAGGTGCCAGGGTGGACAATGAGCAGTTCTTC.

The chain employs TRBV12-5 and TRBJ1-1; 9 bases are a match to TRBD1. CDR3 length: 15 residues. CDR1 and CDR2 from the germline V gene are LGHNT and FRNRAP. The J segment lost 3 bases and the V segment lost 5 bases, leaving 7 bases of the junction unmatched. The CDR3 coding sequence is TGTGCTAGTGGTCCAAGACAGGGGGTAGACACTGAAGCTTTCTTT. Its protein product is CASGPRQGVDTEAFF.

The chain joins TRBV5-8 to TRBJ2-5; 10 bases are shared with TRBD1. The ends lost 3 bases at V and 5 bases at J; junction bases unmatched: 4. The CDR3 extends over 14 amino acids. CDR1 and CDR2 from the germline V gene are SGHTS and YDEGEE. The CDR3 nucleotides are TGTGCCAGCAGCTCGGGACAGGGGCTGGAGACCCAGTACTTC. Translated: CASSSGQGLETQYF. Drawing the rest from reference TRBV5-8 and TRBJ2-5, the complete variable domain is EAGVTQSPTHLIKTRGQQATLRCSPISGHTSVYWYQQALGLGLQFLLWYDEGEERNRGNFPPRFSGRQFPNYSSELNVNALELEDSALYLCASSSGQGLETQYFGPGTRLLVL.

This chain links TRBV5-1 with TRBJ1-3, with a tentative D call TRBD1 (5 bases). This CDR3 is 14 amino acids long. V gave up 4 bases and J gave up 0 bases, with 8 bases separating them. In germline, CDR1 is SGHRS, CDR2 YFSETQ. CDR3 nucleotide sequence: TGCGCCAGCAGCCTGGGGGACTCTGGAAACACCATATATTTT. Translating it yields CASSLGDSGNTIYF.

For this clone: One end of the junction fails to match germline, which may point to a read error. The chain recombines TRBV5-6 with TRBJ2-7; D tentatively fits TRBD1 or TRBD2 (6 bases each). CDR3 length equals 13 residues. Per germline, CDR1 SGHDT and CDR2 YYEEEE. CDR3 residues: CASSLRGAGRRDF. The CDR3 DNA sequence: TGTGCCAGCAGCTTAAGGGGGGCAGGTCGGCGGGACTTC.

The V call is TRBV6-5, the J call TRBJ1-2, with TRBD1 matching 7 bases. V was pared by 6 bases and J by 1 base, with 8 bases of the junction left unmatched. Germline CDR1 is MNHEY and CDR2 is SVGAGI. The CDR3 loop spans 15 amino acids. CDR3 region: CASSQEGTVNYGYTF. The CDR3 nucleotides read TGTGCCAGCAGCCAGGAAGGGACAGTTAACTATGGCTACACCTTC.

For the CDR3, the DNA is TGCGCCAGCAGCTTGGATCCCGGAGGGGCCAAAAACATTCAGTACTTC. This codes for CASSLDPGGAKNIQYF. This chain uses TRBV5-1 with TRBJ2-4; D possibly corresponds to TRBD2 (6 bases). The CDR3 is made up of 16 amino acids. The germline CDR1 and CDR2 sequences are SGHRS and YFSETQ. Trimming took off 0 bases at V and 1 base at J, with 11 bases between the two ends.

V is TRBV19 and J is TRBJ2-1; 8 positions match TRBD2. This CDR3 has 14 residues. V was pared by 4 bases and J by 7 bases, with 6 bases of the junction left unmatched. Looked up from germline, CDR1 is LNHDA and CDR2 is SQIVND (reference sequence). CDR3 DNA sequence: TGTGCCAGTAGTAGCGGGACTAGTCCAAATGAGCAGTTCTTC. Translating it yields CASSSGTSPNEQFF.

V gene TRBV7-9 combines with J gene TRBJ2-7; D is possibly TRBD2 (5 bases). V was clipped by 1 base and J by 2 bases, with 15 bases between them. Germline V gene lookup returns CDR1 SEHNR and CDR2 FQNEAQ (reference sequence). The CDR3 runs 16 residues. This CDR3 is CASSLGWRGNAYEQYF. The DNA of the CDR3 is TGTGCCAGCAGCTTAGGGTGGAGAGGGAATGCCTACGAGCAGTACTTC.

Here the CDR3 reads CAWSPGVSSYNEQFF. The CDR3 DNA reads as TGTGCCTGGAGCCCAGGGGTGAGCTCCTACAATGAGCAGTTCTTC. The genes are TRBV30 and TRBJ2-1; D is perhaps TRBD1 (6 bases). Germline V gives CDR1 GTSNPN, CDR2 SVGIG (reference sequence). V lost 3 bases and J lost 0, with 12 bases in between. This CDR3 region has 15 residues.

The chain combines TRBV29-1 with TRBJ2-7; D call uncertain. The CDR3 runs to 11 residues. Germline CDR1 SQVTM, CDR2 ANQGSEA. The V end was cut by 3 bases, the J end by 3 bases, with 6 bases between. CDR3 sequence: CSVDPGYEQYF. The CDR3 bases are TGCAGCGTTGACCCGGGCTACGAGCAGTACTTC.

The chain joins TRBV5-1 to TRBJ1-2; D possibly corresponds to TRBD1 (5 bases). V shed 4 bases and J shed 3 bases, with 19 bases lying between them. The germline CDR1 and CDR2 sequences are SGHRS and YFSETQ. The CDR3 runs to 16 residues. DNA of the CDR3: TGCGCCAGCAGCCCCAATGGGGGGAGTAGTGACTATGGCTACACCTTC. It specifies CASSPNGGSSDYGYTF.

V usage is TRBV10-2 and J usage is TRBJ2-7, with a weak D call TRBD1 (6 bases). Germline V gene data show CDR1 as WSHSY and CDR2 as SAAADI. The CDR3 totals 13 residues. The V and J ends lost 6 bases and 3 bases respectively, with 12 bases between them. CDR3 sequence reads: CASRSQGFYEQYF. The CDR3 DNA reads as TGCGCCAGCAGATCACAGGGTTTCTACGAGCAGTACTTC.

The chain employs TRBV15 and TRBJ1-1; 11 nucleotides align to TRBD1. The trim removed 3 bases at V and 5 bases at J, leaving 5 bases unmatched. Germline CDR1 reads LNHNV; CDR2 reads YYDKDF (reference sequence). The CDR3 contains 15 residues. The CDR3, as DNA: TGTGCCACCAGCAGGTGGGGACAGGGGGGAACTGAAGCTTTCTTT. It yields the protein CATSRWGQGGTEAFF.

The rearrangement joins TRBV6-1 to TRBJ1-4; D uncertain. Trimming stripped 2 bases from V and 3 bases from J, with 10 bases between. Germline V gene sequence: CDR1 MNHNS, CDR2 SASEGT. The CDR3 runs to 15 residues. The CDR3 is CASSERQRANEKLFF. The CDR3 DNA reads TGTGCCAGCAGTGAAAGGCAGAGGGCTAATGAAAAACTGTTTTTT.

This chain uses TRBV6-5 with TRBJ1-1, with 7 bases aligning to TRBD1. The trim removed 5 bases at V and 1 base at J, leaving 7 bases unmatched. The CDR3 spans 15 residues. Looked up from germline, CDR1 is MNHEY and CDR2 is SVGAGI. CDR3 region: CASSRQGRGNTEAFF. The CDR3 DNA reads as TGTGCCAGCAGTCGACAGGGAAGAGGGAACACTGAAGCTTTCTTT.

The chain recombines TRBV14 with TRBJ1-1; weak D call: TRBD1 (5 bases). Germline V gene lookup returns CDR1 SGHDN and CDR2 FVKESK. V was cut by 0 bases and J by 4 bases, with 12 bases left in between. This CDR3 is built from 15 residues. The CDR3 region has the DNA TGTGCCAGCAGCCAAGATAGTCCAGGGATCACTGAAGCTTTCTTT. Encoded protein: CASSQDSPGITEAFF.

This chain's CDR3 is CASSMRKLQFF. The CDR3 DNA reads TGTGCCAGTAGTATGCGCAAGCTGCAGTTCTTC. The chain couples TRBV19 to TRBJ2-1, with unresolved D. CDR1 is LNHDA and CDR2 is SQIVND in the germline V gene (reference sequence). Trimming removed 3 bases from V and 12 bases from J, with 9 bases in between. CDR3 length equals 11 residues.

The chain links TRBV30 to TRBJ2-7, with a tentative D call TRBD2 (5 bases). Germline loops: CDR1 GTSNPN, CDR2 SVGIG (reference sequence). The CDR3 spans 12 residues. Trimming stripped 2 bases from V and 4 bases from J, with 9 bases between. This CDR3 is CAWSLGEYEQYF. DNA for the CDR3: TGTGCCTGGAGTCTGGGAGAGTACGAGCAGTACTTC.

This chain joins TRBV24-1 and TRBJ1-5; 7 bases align to TRBD1. The CDR3 runs 13 residues. The V segment lost 9 bases and the J segment 6 bases; nucleotides outside the gene matches: 7. The germline V gene has CDR1 KGHDR and CDR2 SFDVKD. CDR3 loop: CATSDRVPQPQHF. As DNA, the CDR3 is TGTGCCACCTCCGACAGGGTTCCTCAGCCCCAGCATTTT.